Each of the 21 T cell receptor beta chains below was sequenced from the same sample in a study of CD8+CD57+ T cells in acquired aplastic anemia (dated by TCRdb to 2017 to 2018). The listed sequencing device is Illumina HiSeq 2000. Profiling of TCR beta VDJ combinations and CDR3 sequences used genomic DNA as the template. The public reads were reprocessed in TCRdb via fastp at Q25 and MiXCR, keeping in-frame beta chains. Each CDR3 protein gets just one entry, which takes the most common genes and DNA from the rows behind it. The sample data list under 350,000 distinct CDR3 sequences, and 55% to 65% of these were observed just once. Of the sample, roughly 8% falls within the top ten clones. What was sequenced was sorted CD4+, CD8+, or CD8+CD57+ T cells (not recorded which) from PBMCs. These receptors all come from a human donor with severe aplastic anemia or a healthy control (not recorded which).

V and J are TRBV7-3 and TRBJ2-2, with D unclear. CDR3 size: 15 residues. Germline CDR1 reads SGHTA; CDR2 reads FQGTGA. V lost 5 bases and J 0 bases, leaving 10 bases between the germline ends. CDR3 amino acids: CASSQGGANTGELFF. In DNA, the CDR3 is TGTGCCAGCAGCCAAGGTGGGGCGAACACCGGGGAGCTGTTTTTT. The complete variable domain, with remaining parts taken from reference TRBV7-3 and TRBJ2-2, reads GAGVSQTPSNKVTEKGKYVELRCDPISGHTALYWYRQSLGQGPEFLIYFQGTGAADDSGLPNDRFFAVRPEGSVSTLKIQRTERGDSAVYLCASSQGGANTGELFFGEGSRLTVL.

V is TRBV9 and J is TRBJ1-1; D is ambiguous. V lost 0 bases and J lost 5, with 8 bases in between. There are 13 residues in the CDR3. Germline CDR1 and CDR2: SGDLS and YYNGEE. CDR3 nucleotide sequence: TGTGCCAGCAGCGTAGAGGCGGAGACTGAAGCTTTCTTT. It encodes CASSVEAETEAFF.

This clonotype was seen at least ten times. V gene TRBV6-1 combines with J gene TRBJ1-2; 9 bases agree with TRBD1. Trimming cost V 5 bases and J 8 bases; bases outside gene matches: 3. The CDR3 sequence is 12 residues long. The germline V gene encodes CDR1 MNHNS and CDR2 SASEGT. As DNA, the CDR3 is TGTGCCAGCAGTAGGACAGGGGCGGGCTACACCTTC. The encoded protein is CASSRTGAGYTF.

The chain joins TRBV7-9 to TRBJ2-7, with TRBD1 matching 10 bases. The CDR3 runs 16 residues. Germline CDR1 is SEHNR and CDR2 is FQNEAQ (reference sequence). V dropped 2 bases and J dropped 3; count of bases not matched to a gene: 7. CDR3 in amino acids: CASSLSTRDRGYEQYF. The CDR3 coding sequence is TGTGCCAGCAGCTTATCCACGCGGGACAGGGGCTACGAGCAGTACTTC.

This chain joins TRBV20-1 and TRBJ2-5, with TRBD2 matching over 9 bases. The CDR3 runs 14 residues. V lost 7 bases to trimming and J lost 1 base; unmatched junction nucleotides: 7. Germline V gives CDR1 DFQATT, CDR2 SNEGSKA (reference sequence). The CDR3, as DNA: TGCAGTGTAAGCAGCGGGGGGTCCCAAGAGACCCAGTACTTC. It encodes CSVSSGGSQETQYF.

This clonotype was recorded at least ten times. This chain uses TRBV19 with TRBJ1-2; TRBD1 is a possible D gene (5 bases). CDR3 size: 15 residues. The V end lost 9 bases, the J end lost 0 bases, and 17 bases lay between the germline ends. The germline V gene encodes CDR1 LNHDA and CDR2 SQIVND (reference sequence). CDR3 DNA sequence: TGTGCCAGCACTCCAGCCGGGGGGGCTAACTATGGCTACACCTTC. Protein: CASTPAGGANYGYTF.

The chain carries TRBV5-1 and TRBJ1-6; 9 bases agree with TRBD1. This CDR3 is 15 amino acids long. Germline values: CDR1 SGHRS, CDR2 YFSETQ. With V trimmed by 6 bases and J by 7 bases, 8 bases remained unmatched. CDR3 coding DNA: TGCGCCAGCACTTGGGGGACAGGGCAGAATTCACCCCTCCACTTT. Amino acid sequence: CASTWGTGQNSPLHF.

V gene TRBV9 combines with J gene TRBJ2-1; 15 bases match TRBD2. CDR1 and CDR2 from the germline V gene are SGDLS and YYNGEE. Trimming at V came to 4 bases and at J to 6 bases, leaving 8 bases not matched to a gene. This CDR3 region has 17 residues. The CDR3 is CASSYYGLAGGINEQFF. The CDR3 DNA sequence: TGTGCCAGCAGCTACTACGGACTAGCGGGGGGGATCAATGAGCAGTTCTTC.

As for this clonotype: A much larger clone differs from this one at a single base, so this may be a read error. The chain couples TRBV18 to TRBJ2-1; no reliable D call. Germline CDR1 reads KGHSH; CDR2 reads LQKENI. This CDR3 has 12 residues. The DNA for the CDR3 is TGTGCCAGCTCACCGCCAGTCGATGAGCAGCTCTTC. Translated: CASSPPVDEQLF.

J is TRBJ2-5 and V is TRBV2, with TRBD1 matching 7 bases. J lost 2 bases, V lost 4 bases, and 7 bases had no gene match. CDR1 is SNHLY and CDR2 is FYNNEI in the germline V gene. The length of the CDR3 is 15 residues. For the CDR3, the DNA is TGTGCCAGCAGTGGAAAGGGGACAGCTCAAGAGACCCAGTACTTC. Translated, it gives CASSGKGTAQETQYF. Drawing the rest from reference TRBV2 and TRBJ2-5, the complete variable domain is EPEVTQTPSHQVTQMGQEVILRCVPISNHLYFYWYRQILGQKVEFLVSFYNNEISEKSEIFDDQFSVERPDGSNFTLKIRSTKLEDSAMYFCASSGKGTAQETQYFGPGTRLLVL.

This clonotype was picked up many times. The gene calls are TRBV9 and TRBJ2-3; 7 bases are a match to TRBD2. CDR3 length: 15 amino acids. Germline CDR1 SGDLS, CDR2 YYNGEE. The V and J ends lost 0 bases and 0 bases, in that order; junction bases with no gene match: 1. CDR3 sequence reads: CASSVGLASTDTQYF. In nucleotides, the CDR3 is TGTGCCAGCAGCGTAGGACTAGCCAGCACAGATACGCAGTATTTT. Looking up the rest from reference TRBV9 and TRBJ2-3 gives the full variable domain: DSGVTQTPKHLITATGQRVTLRCSPRSGDLSVYWYQQSLDQGLQFLIQYYNGEERAKGNILERFSAQQFPDLHSELNLSSLELGDSALYFCASSVGLASTDTQYFGPGTRLTVL.

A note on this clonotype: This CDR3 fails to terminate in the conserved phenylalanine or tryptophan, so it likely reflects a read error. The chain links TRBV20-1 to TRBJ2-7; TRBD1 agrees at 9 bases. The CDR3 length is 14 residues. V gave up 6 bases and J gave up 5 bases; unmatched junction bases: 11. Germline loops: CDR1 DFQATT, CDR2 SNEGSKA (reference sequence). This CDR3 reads CSAIPRDRVNEQYS. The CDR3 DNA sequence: TGCAGTGCAATCCCCCGGGACAGGGTTAACGAGCAGTACTCC.

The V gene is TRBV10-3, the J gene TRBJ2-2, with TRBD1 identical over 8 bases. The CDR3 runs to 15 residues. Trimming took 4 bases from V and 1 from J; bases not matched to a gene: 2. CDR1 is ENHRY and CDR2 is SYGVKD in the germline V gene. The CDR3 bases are TGTGCCATCAGTGGGACAGGGAGGAACACCGGGGAGCTGTTTTTT. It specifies CAISGTGRNTGELFF.

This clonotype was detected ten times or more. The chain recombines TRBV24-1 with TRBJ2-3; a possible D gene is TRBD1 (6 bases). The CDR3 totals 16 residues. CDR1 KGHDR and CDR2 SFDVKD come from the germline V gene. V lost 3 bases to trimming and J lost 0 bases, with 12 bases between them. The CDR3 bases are TGTGCCACCAGTGATCCTCAGGGGCCCAGCACAGATACGCAGTATTTT. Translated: CATSDPQGPSTDTQYF.

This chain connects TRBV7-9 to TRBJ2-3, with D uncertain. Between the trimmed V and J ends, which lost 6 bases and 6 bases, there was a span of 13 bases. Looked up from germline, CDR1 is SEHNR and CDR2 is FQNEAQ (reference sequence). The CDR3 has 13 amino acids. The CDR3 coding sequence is TGTGCCAGCAGACTTGACTCTCCTGATACGCAGTATTTT. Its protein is CASRLDSPDTQYF. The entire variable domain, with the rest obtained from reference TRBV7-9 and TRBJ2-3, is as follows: DTGVSQNPRHKITKRGQNVTFRCDPISEHNRLYWYRQTLGQGPEFLTYFQNEAQLEKSRLLSDRFSAERPKGSFSTLEIQRTEQGDSAMYLCASRLDSPDTQYFGPGTRLTVL.

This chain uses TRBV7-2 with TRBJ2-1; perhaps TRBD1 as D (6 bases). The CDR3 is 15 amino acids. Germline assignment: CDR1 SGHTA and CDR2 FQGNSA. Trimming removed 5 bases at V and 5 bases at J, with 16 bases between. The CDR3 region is CASSRPREGDNEQFF. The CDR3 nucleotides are TGTGCCAGCAGCCGCCCTCGAGAGGGGGACAATGAGCAGTTCTTC.

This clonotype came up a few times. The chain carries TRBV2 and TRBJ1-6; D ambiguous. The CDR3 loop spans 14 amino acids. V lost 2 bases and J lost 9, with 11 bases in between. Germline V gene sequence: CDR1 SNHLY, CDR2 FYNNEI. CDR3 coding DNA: TGTGCCAGCAGTGAACTCGGGGTTGGTTCACCCCTCCACTTT. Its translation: CASSELGVGSPLHF. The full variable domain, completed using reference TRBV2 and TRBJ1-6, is EPEVTQTPSHQVTQMGQEVILRCVPISNHLYFYWYRQILGQKVEFLVSFYNNEISEKSEIFDDQFSVERPDGSNFTLKIRSTKLEDSAMYFCASSELGVGSPLHFGNGTRLTVT.

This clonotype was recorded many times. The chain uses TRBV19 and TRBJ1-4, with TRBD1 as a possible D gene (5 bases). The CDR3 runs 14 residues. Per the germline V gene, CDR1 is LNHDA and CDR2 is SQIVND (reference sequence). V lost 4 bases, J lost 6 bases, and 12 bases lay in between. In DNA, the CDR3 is TGTGCCAGTAGTAAGTGGGGCCTGTATGAAAAACTGTTTTTT. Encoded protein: CASSKWGLYEKLFF.

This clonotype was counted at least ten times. In DNA, the CDR3 is TGTGCCAGCAGCCACCGGCTAGCGGGGGGTTCCACCGGGGAGCTGTTTTTT. Residues: CASSHRLAGGSTGELFF. The chain links TRBV14 to TRBJ2-2, with TRBD2 matching 11 bases. The CDR3 loop spans 17 amino acids. Germline V lookup: CDR1 SGHDN, CDR2 FVKESK. With V trimmed by 3 bases and J by 4 bases, 7 bases remained unmatched.

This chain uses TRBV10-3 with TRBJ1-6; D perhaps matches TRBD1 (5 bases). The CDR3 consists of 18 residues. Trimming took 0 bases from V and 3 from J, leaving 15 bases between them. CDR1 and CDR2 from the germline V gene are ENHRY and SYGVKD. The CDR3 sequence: CAISESQVLGVYNSPLHF. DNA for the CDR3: TGTGCCATCAGTGAGTCTCAAGTCTTAGGGGTCTATAATTCACCCCTCCACTTT.

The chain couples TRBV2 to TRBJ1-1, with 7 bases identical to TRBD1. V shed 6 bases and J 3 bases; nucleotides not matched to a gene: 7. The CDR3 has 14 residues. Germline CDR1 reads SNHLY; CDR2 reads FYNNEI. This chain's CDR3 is CASRRQGGDTEAFF. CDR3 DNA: TGTGCCAGCAGGAGACAGGGAGGGGACACTGAAGCTTTCTTT.